Listed below are T cell receptor beta chains from one sample, sequenced in a study of T-cell memory formation after mild COVID-19. TCRdb passed the 5' RACE reads through MiXCR, listing each CDR3 protein once. The sample shows some 290,000 distinct CDR3 sequences, roughly 16% of them seen only once. Sequenced sample: PBMCs or a T cell subset sorted from them (not recorded which). The receptors derive from a man aged 18 to 30 who had mild COVID-19 (a few samples of this study predate the infection). Cell type and time point are not known. The CDR3 runs from the conserved cysteine through the conserved F or W. The D gene is left open where the match is weak. Some rows mark clone size as missing; the rest say once, few, many or name a class of expanded clone.

>NA|NA|TRBJ1-5|TRBV28
CASSLGWSQHF
TGTGCCAGCAGCCTGGGGTGGTCCCAGCATTTT
>NA|NA|TRBJ2-5|TRBV20-1
CSASGVGETQYF
TGCAGTGCTAGTGGTGTAGGAGAGACCCAGTACTTC
>many|NA|TRBJ2-3|TRBV4-2
CASSPLGSPGTDTQYF
TGTGCCAGCAGCCCTTTGGGTAGCCCGGGCACAGATACGCAGTATTTT
>many|NA|TRBJ1-1|TRBV7-2
CASSSGVRTEAFF
TGTGCCAGCAGCTCAGGAGTCAGAACTGAAGCTTTCTTT
>few|NA|TRBJ1-1|TRBV5-1
CASSLYGTEGEAFF
TGCGCCAGCAGCTTGTATGGGACGGAAGGTGAAGCTTTCTTT
>NA|TRBD1|TRBJ2-5|TRBV12-3/TRBV12-4
CASNRDRGRETQYF
TGTGCCAGCAATCGGGACAGGGGAAGGGAGACCCAGTACTTC
>NA|NA|TRBJ2-1|TRBV5-4
CASSLPGVIYNEQFF
TGTGCCAGCAGCTTACCCGGGGTCATCTACAATGAGCAGTTCTTC
>NA|NA|TRBJ1-6|TRBV5-1
CASTSQQGNSPLHF
TGCGCCAGCACCTCGCAACAGGGTAATTCACCCCTCCACTTT
>many|NA|TRBJ2-1|TRBV5-4
CASSLVGHVNNEQFF
TGTGCCAGCAGCTTGGTGGGCCACGTTAACAATGAGCAGTTCTTC
>few|TRBD1|TRBJ1-1|TRBV11-2
CASSTYRQGVRAFF
TGTGCCAGCAGCACCTACCGACAGGGCGTTCGAGCTTTCTTT
>few|NA|TRBJ2-5|TRBV3-1
CASSRDIEETQYF
TGTGCCAGCAGCCGCGACATCGAAGAGACCCAGTACTTC
>NA|NA|TRBJ2-6|TRBV28
CASSFRLSGANVLTF
TGTGCCAGCAGTTTCCGTTTATCTGGGGCCAACGTCCTGACTTTC
>NA|NA|TRBJ1-3|TRBV7-8
CASSFETGPGNTIYF
TGTGCCAGCAGCTTTGAGACAGGACCTGGAAACACCATATATTTT
>NA|NA|TRBJ2-5|TRBV30
CAWREEAQETQYF
TGTGCCTGGAGGGAGGAGGCGCAAGAGACCCAGTACTTC
>few|TRBD1|TRBJ2-2|TRBV6-2/TRBV6-3
CASSSNQGVLYTGELFF
TGTGCCAGCAGTTCCAACCAGGGGGTTCTTTACACCGGGGAGCTGTTTTTT
>few|TRBD2|TRBJ2-3|TRBV5-1
CASSLGLAGASDTQYF
TGCGCCAGCAGCTTGGGGCTAGCGGGGGCCTCGGATACGCAGTATTTT
>NA|TRBD2|TRBJ2-3|TRBV5-6
CASSLFQGRGADTQYF
TGTGCCAGCAGCTTATTTCAAGGACGGGGGGCAGATACGCAGTATTTT
>few|NA|TRBJ1-2|TRBV10-3
CAIGQAYGYTF
TGTGCCATCGGGCAGGCCTATGGCTACACCTTC
>NA|NA|TRBJ2-3|TRBV7-2
CASSSATDTQYF
TGTGCCAGCAGCTCTGCCACAGATACGCAGTATTTT
>NA|NA|TRBJ2-3|TRBV7-2
CASSPYSTQYF
TGTGCCAGCAGCCCCTACAGCACGCAGTATTTT
>NA|NA|TRBJ1-6|TRBV7-9
CASSSENSPLHF
TGTGCCAGCAGCTCCGAGAATTCACCCCTCCACTTT
>few|TRBD2|TRBJ2-3|TRBV7-2
CASSLNPGLPSDTQYF
TGTGCCAGCAGCTTAAATCCGGGACTACCATCAGATACGCAGTATTTT
>few|TRBD1|TRBJ1-5|TRBV24-1
CATSDLRGQLFQPQHF
TGTGCCACCAGTGATTTGAGGGGACAGTTGTTTCAGCCCCAGCATTTT
>NA|TRBD1|TRBJ1-4|TRBV6-2/TRBV6-3
CASKDRGNEKLFF
TGTGCCAGCAAGGACAGGGGGAATGAAAAACTGTTTTTT
>few|NA|TRBJ2-5|TRBV6-2/TRBV6-3
CASTHSGFEETQYF
TGTGCCAGCACCCACTCAGGGTTTGAGGAGACCCAGTACTTC
>few|NA|TRBJ2-5|TRBV20-1
CSAIWGETQYF
TGCAGCGCCATCTGGGGGGAGACCCAGTACTTC
>NA|NA|TRBJ1-2|TRBV10-3
CAISEEQDSYGYTF
TGTGCCATCAGTGAGGAACAGGACTCTTATGGCTACACCTTC
>once|NA|TRBJ1-5|TRBV12-3/TRBV12-4
CASSEQGPFNQPQHF
TGTGCCAGCAGTGAGCAGGGGCCCTTCAATCAGCCCCAGCATTTT
>NA|NA|TRBJ2-7|TRBV4-3
CASSQDNLRDYEQYF
TGCGCCAGCAGCCAAGATAACCTGCGGGACTACGAGCAGTACTTC
>few|TRBD2|TRBJ2-3|TRBV18
CASSPLAGAPVFTDTQYF
TGTGCCAGCTCACCCTTAGCGGGGGCACCGGTATTCACAGATACGCAGTATTTT
>NA|NA|TRBJ2-5|TRBV18
CASSPRKEETQYF
TGTGCCAGCTCACCACGCAAAGAAGAGACCCAGTACTTC
>few|TRBD2|TRBJ2-5|TRBV10-3
CAISESRLAGSSWETQYF
TGTGCCATCAGTGAGTCGCGACTAGCGGGGTCCTCCTGGGAGACCCAGTACTTC